This T cell receptor beta chain was documented in a study of radiotherapy plus CTLA-4 blockade in lung cancer. Study context: Disease control was present in 25% to 35% of patients, and objective responses in about 19%.

Focal radiation plus CTLA-4 blockade with ipilimumab was given to patients with chemo-refractory metastatic non-small-cell lung cancer. CDR3 length equals 15 residues. V gave up 0 bases and J gave up 7 bases; unmatched junction bases: 3. Germline-derived CDR1 and CDR2 are SGHRS and YFSETQ. Sequencing used immunoSEQ multiplex PCR; TCRdb keeps in-frame clones, though not all of them. This sample has 45,000 to 55,000 clones, with around four fifths found just once. Sequencing used peripheral blood, obtained from a patient treated with radiotherapy plus ipilimumab. This sequence was found in a human donor with non-small cell lung cancer who had stable disease on radiotherapy plus ipilimumab. V gene TRBV5-1 combines with J gene TRBJ2-1, with 11 positions matching TRBD2. CDR3 amino acids: CASSLEASGGNEQFF. The CDR3 coding sequence is TGCGCCAGCAGCTTGGAGGCTAGCGGGGGGAATGAGCAGTTCTTC. Drawing the rest from reference TRBV5-1 and TRBJ2-1, the complete variable domain is KAGVTQTPRYLIKTRGQQVTLSCSPISGHRSVSWYQQTPGQGLQFLFEYFSETQRNKGNFPGRFSGRQFSNSRSEMNVSTLELGDSALYLCASSLEASGGNEQFFGPGTRLTVL.